The table lists the clone carrying this T cell receptor (beta chain) with a count of one. This CDR3 contains 16 residues. From germline, CDR1 is SGDLS and CDR2 YYNGEE. The V end lost 1 base, the J end lost 0 bases, and 12 bases lay between the germline ends. The data derive from a study of sequential checkpoint blockade in melanoma. Study context: Patients were randomized 1:1 to nivolumab-then-ipilimumab or ipilimumab-then-nivolumab first-line. Both treatment sequences were followed by maintenance nivolumab.

Clones were sequenced by immunoSEQ multiplex PCR, and TCRdb holds only the in-frame ones, with some missing. The sample records fewer than 40,000 clones, approximately 90% being singletons. The sample's treatment: randomized to nivolumab then ipilimumab (arm A) or the reverse (arm B). This TCR was sampled from a human donor with melanoma. The sample in question was CD8+ T cells sorted from blood (inferred from file names), obtained from a patient given nivolumab and ipilimumab in sequence. The J gene is TRBJ2-3, the V gene TRBV9; D perhaps matches TRBD2 (6 bases). CDR3 loop: CASSVNHRESTDTQYF. CDR3 in DNA: TGTGCCAGCAGCGTAAATCATCGGGAGAGCACAGATACGCAGTATTTT.